These T cell receptor beta chains were read from a single sample in a study of T cells in Graves' hyperthyroidism and ophthalmopathy. TCRdb used MiXCR to reprocess the multiplex PCR reads, holding one entry per CDR3 protein. The table shows hundreds of thousands of distinct CDR3 sequences, with 15% to 17% occurring only once. The source material was blood. The receptors were gathered from a woman aged 18 to 35 with Graves' hyperthyroidism. Both conserved end residues are trimmed from each CDR3. A row's size may be missing; if present it is once, few, many or a size class.

clone size	J gene	CDR3 length	V gene	CDR3 protein
once	TRBJ2-1	13	TRBV14	ASSRTGTGGPEQF
.	TRBJ2-6	15	TRBV20-1	SARDHGGSSGANVLT
many	TRBJ1-1	14	TRBV28	ASRPLRDSPNTEAF
few	TRBJ2-2	12	TRBV20-1	SAGTGRVTGELF
few	TRBJ1-2	12	TRBV6-4	ASSDSGRGFGYT
.	TRBJ2-5	13	TRBV18	ASSPTSGGTETQY
many	TRBJ2-7	10	TRBV20-1	SASRALGEQY
many	TRBJ2-3	16	TRBV7-9	ASSLRPGLAGTTDTQY
.	TRBJ1-1	11	TRBV19	ASTTDRNTEAF
many	TRBJ2-7	12	TRBV7-2	ASSHGQDSYEQY
many	TRBJ1-2	9	TRBV5-6	ASSSWDGYT
many	TRBJ2-5	13	TRBV3-1	ASSHPDTGEETQY
many	TRBJ2-1	13	TRBV2	ASRGQGGSYNEQF
many	TRBJ2-1	14	TRBV7-6	ASSLVTLAGRNEQF
.	TRBJ2-7	13	TRBV4-1	ASSQPTSGLYEQY
.	TRBJ2-7	12	TRBV19	ATSSGTSYYEQY
many	TRBJ1-2	15	TRBV28	ASKTRDQFHPIYGYT
few	TRBJ2-1	13	TRBV20-1	SAPRGGRTYNEQF
.	TRBJ1-1	12	TRBV19	ASSIVHVNTEAL
many	TRBJ1-3	13	TRBV13	ASSQGSRGGNTIY
.	TRBJ1-6	15	TRBV4-1	ASSPRGVEVYNSPLH
many	TRBJ1-1	12	TRBV6-1	ASRSPGRNTEAF
.	TRBJ2-3	13	TRBV9	ASSADQALGTTQY
few	TRBJ1-2	12	TRBV29-1	SVTGTSSDYGYT
.	TRBJ1-2	14	TRBV9	ASSYRPGTGLYGYT
.	TRBJ2-1	11	TRBV27	ASSRLAVVEQF
many	TRBJ2-7	13	TRBV20-1	SARPRGTSQREQY
.	TRBJ2-3	9	TRBV2	ASSEGLAQY
many	TRBJ1-2	13	TRBV3-1	ASSPRQGSSDGYT
few	TRBJ1-6	13	TRBV12-3/TRBV12-4	ASSFPRGANSPLH
many	TRBJ1-5	14	TRBV20-1	SASRPTGKREQPQH
many	TRBJ2-5	10	TRBV20-1	SARTRAETQY
.	TRBJ2-7	13	TRBV11-2	ASSLGTSSAVGQY
.	TRBJ1-2	12	TRBV5-1	ASSLRTGLGGYT
.	TRBJ1-5	11	TRBV20-1	SADGGSDQPQH
.	TRBJ2-2	17	TRBV7-6	ASSLVGASGRPNTGELF
many	TRBJ1-1	12	TRBV10-3	AISVSGTYTEAF
few	TRBJ1-4	13	TRBV12-3/TRBV12-4	ASRQSQRLNEKLF
.	TRBJ2-3	12	TRBV5-1	ASSFTGFTDTQY
.	TRBJ1-2	15	TRBV19	ASSRPTSGGENYGYT
many	TRBJ2-3	13	TRBV18	ASSSSGKHTDTQY
many	TRBJ2-1	12	TRBV6-2/TRBV6-3	ASITGPYENEQF
.	TRBJ1-2	15	TRBV27	ASSLLAQGRQNYGYT
many	TRBJ1-1	13	TRBV7-3	ASSPHQGGNTEAF
.	TRBJ1-4	12	TRBV6-4	ASSPTGQGEKLF
few	TRBJ1-2	10	TRBV6-1	ASTYGEGGYT
.	TRBJ2-7	14	TRBV5-6	ASSPQFRRASYEQY
many	TRBJ2-1	12	TRBV6-1	ASTPSRNYNEQF
many	TRBJ1-5	11	TRBV9	ASSETVNQPQH
few	TRBJ1-5	11	TRBV7-9	ASTSGGDQPQH